This is a list of T cell receptor beta chains from one sample in a study of OX40 agonist ivuxolimab in advanced cancers. Data came from immunoSEQ multiplex PCR; TCRdb stores just in-frame clones and leaves some out. The sample yields about 72,000 clones, about 85% seen once. This sample comprised CD4+ or CD8+ T cells sorted from blood, obtained in a trial of the OX40 agonist ivuxolimab. Receptors were obtained from an adult with an advanced solid tumor such as melanoma, head and neck, liver or kidney cancer. The CDR3 runs from the conserved cysteine through the conserved F or W. Fields, in order: J gene, D gene, V gene, clone size, CDR3 DNA, CDR3 protein. A D gene is named only where the DNA matches it firmly. The size field is filled for only some rows; it gives once, few, many or a size class.

>TRBJ2-1|TRBD2|TRBV4-1|once
TGCGCCAGCAGTCTCGGGGGGGCCTCCTACAATGAGCAGTTCTTC
CASSLGGASYNEQFF
>TRBJ2-5|TRBD2|TRBV5-8|-
TGTGCCACCGCCCTCGCGGGGACTAGCGGAGAGACCCAGTACTTC
CATALAGTSGETQYF
>TRBJ2-7|TRBD2|TRBV7-9|-
TGTGCCAGCAGCCTGTTTAGCGGGAGAGCCTACGAGCAGTACTTC
CASSLFSGRAYEQYF
>TRBJ2-1|-|TRBV28|-
TGTGCCAGCAGTTTCCTTAGTTACAATGAGCAGTTCTTC
CASSFLSYNEQFF
>TRBJ2-2|-|TRBV11-2|-
TGTGCCAGCAGCTTAGGAAGGGTAGGGCCCACCGGGGAGCTGTTTTTT
CASSLGRVGPTGELFF
>TRBJ2-3|-|TRBV29-1|-
TGCAGCGCTGAAAAAACCGGGACACCGCAGTATTTT
CSAEKTGTPQYF
>TRBJ2-7|TRBD2|TRBV10-3|-
TGTGCCATCAGTGTCGGCGGGGGGGCCTACGAGCAGTACTTC
CAISVGGGAYEQYF
>TRBJ1-1|-|TRBV4-2|-
TGTGCCAGCAGCCAAGAGATCAGGGGAGTTGACACTGAAGCTTTCTTT
CASSQEIRGVDTEAFF
>TRBJ2-2|-|TRBV10-1|few
TGCGCCAGCAGTGAGTCATTATTCGGCGGGGAGCTGTTTTTT
CASSESLFGGELFF
>TRBJ1-1|-|TRBV20-1|-
TGCAGTGCTCAGGGTGTAGGAGCTTTCTTT
CSAQGVGAFF
>TRBJ2-3|-|TRBV10-3|-
TGTGCCATCAGTGAGTCGGTGGGAACAGATACGCAGTATTTT
CAISESVGTDTQYF
>TRBJ1-5|-|TRBV19|-
TGTGCCAGTATAAGGGATGGCAAAAATCAGCCCCAGCATTTT
CASIRDGKNQPQHF
>TRBJ2-3|-|TRBV13|-
TGTGCCAGCAGCTTACGGGGCGGCACAGATACGCAGTATTTT
CASSLRGGTDTQYF
>TRBJ1-4|TRBD1|TRBV11-3|-
TGTGCCAGCAGCCTCGGGACCCGACAGGGGGGAGGAGAGGACGAAAAACTGTTTTTT
CASSLGTRQGGGEDEKLFF
>TRBJ1-1|TRBD1|TRBV2|-
TGTGCCAGCAACCCGGACAGGGGCGTGAGTCCTGAAGCTTTCTTT
CASNPDRGVSPEAFF
>TRBJ2-5|TRBD2|TRBV2|-
TGTGCCAGCACACTACAGCTAGCGGGGTACATGGGGGGAGAGACCCAGTACTTC
CASTLQLAGYMGGETQYF
>TRBJ2-1|TRBD2|TRBV10-1|-
TGCGCCAGCAGTGAGTCTCTAGCGGGAGGGTCCACCGAGCAGTTCTTC
CASSESLAGGSTEQFF
>TRBJ1-5|-|TRBV5-5|-
TGTGCCAGCAGCTTGTGGGGGGATAGCAATCAGCCCCAGCATTTT
CASSLWGDSNQPQHF
>TRBJ1-1|-|TRBV6-5|-
TGTGCCAGCAGAACTGGGGCGCGGAACACTGAAGCTTTCTTT
CASRTGARNTEAFF
>TRBJ2-3|TRBD2|TRBV11-3|once
TGTGCCAGCAGCTTCCAAGCTACCGGGACTAGCGGTTCGAGGCAGTATTTT
CASSFQATGTSGSRQYF
>TRBJ2-2|-|TRBV7-2|-
TGTGCCAGCAGCTTCGGATTCCTTAACACCGGGGAGCTGTTTTTT
CASSFGFLNTGELFF
>TRBJ1-5|-|TRBV2|-
TGTGCCAGCAGTCCCGGACGGGTCAATCAGCCCCAGCATTTT
CASSPGRVNQPQHF
>TRBJ2-7|TRBD2|TRBV11-3|-
TGTGCCAGCAGCTTTATAGCTAGCGGGAGGTACGAGCAGTACTTC
CASSFIASGRYEQYF
>TRBJ1-6|TRBD1|TRBV9|-
TGTGCCAGCAGCGTGGGGGGACAGGGGCGATCACCCCTCCACTTT
CASSVGGQGRSPLHF
>TRBJ2-2|-|TRBV27|-
TGTGCCAGCAGTTCGTCCGGGACGAACACCGGGGAGCTGTTTTTT
CASSSSGTNTGELFF
>TRBJ2-7|TRBD2|TRBV7-2|-
TGTGCCAGCAGCTTAGTGGTGGGAGGGAACTACGAGCAGTACTTC
CASSLVVGGNYEQYF
>TRBJ2-2|-|TRBV7-6|-
TGTGCCAGCAGCCAAGTGGCCGGGGAGCTGTTTTTT
CASSQVAGELFF
>TRBJ1-1|-|TRBV4-1|-
TGCGCCAGCAGCCGCGCGGAGGATAGTCCTGAAGCTTTCTTT
CASSRAEDSPEAFF
>TRBJ2-5|-|TRBV30|few
TGTGCCTGGACGAACCAGGGGAGGGAGACCCAGTACTTC
CAWTNQGRETQYF
>TRBJ2-5|-|TRBV5-5|-
TGTGCCAGCAGCTTTGACACGGGGTTAGGGACCCAGTACTTC
CASSFDTGLGTQYF
>TRBJ2-7|-|TRBV11-1|-
TGTGCCAGCAGCTTAGAGGGACCGCCCTACGAGCAGTACTTC
CASSLEGPPYEQYF
>TRBJ1-5|-|TRBV18|-
TGTGCCAGCTCACCATACGGGGGGCCGGATCAGCCCCAGCATTTT
CASSPYGGPDQPQHF
>TRBJ1-6|-|TRBV4-1|-
TGCGCCAGCAGCCAAGGCCAAGGGGGGATTAATTCACCCCTCCACTTT
CASSQGQGGINSPLHF
>TRBJ1-1|-|TRBV18|-
TGTGCCAGCTCGACCGACAGGAACACTGAAGCTTTCTTT
CASSTDRNTEAFF
>TRBJ2-5|TRBD2|TRBV7-3|-
TGTGCCAGCAGCCCCTTCTCGACTAGCACGGAGACCCAGTACTTC
CASSPFSTSTETQYF
>TRBJ1-1|TRBD1|TRBV10-3|once
TGTGCCATCAGTGACCGGACAGGGGTAGAAGCTTTCTTT
CAISDRTGVEAFF
>TRBJ1-6|TRBD1|TRBV18|-
TGTGCCAGCTCACCGACAGGGGGAGACTCACCCCTCCACTTT
CASSPTGGDSPLHF
>TRBJ2-7|TRBD1|TRBV7-9|-
TGTGCCAGCAGCCCCCCTCGATCCCCGTCGACAGGGCCCCACTACTTC
CASSPPRSPSTGPHYF
>TRBJ1-4|-|TRBV10-3|few
TGTGCCATCAGTGATATGCCCCGGTCGGGGGGGCATGAAAAACTGTTTTTT
CAISDMPRSGGHEKLFF
>TRBJ2-7|TRBD1|TRBV15|-
TGTGCCACCAGCAGAGATCGACAGGGATTCCGCGAGCAGTACTTC
CATSRDRQGFREQYF
>TRBJ1-6|-|TRBV6-5|-
TGTGCCAGCAGCTCCCTCGGTGGTCCCCTCCACTTT
CASSSLGGPLHF
>TRBJ2-5|TRBD2|TRBV4-2|-
TGTGCCAGCAGCCGGAGCGGGGGGAATCAAGAGACCCAGTACTTC
CASSRSGGNQETQYF
>TRBJ1-5|-|TRBV28|-
TGTGCCAGCTATTCCTCGGGAGGGCCCGCGGGCAATCAGCCCCAGCATTTT
CASYSSGGPAGNQPQHF
>TRBJ1-4|-|TRBV7-9|-
TGTGCCAGCGAGACAACTAATGAAAAACTGTTTTTT
CASETTNEKLFF
>TRBJ2-1|TRBD1|TRBV6-5|few
TGTGCCAGCAGTTACGATGGGGGACAGAGTGGGCAGTTCTTC
CASSYDGGQSGQFF
>TRBJ1-2|-|TRBV4-2|-
TGTGCCAGCAGCCAAGAGACAAGAAAAGGGGGCTACACCTTC
CASSQETRKGGYTF
>TRBJ2-1|-|TRBV7-9|-
TGTGCCAGCAGCTTAGGCCGGACTAATGAGCAGTTCTTC
CASSLGRTNEQFF
>TRBJ2-5|-|TRBV7-3|-
TGTGCCACCTCGGTGGGTGTCGGAGAGACCCAGTACTTC
CATSVGVGETQYF
>TRBJ1-5|TRBD1|TRBV27|-
TGTGCCAACAGTGGACAGGCGTATAGCAATCAGCCCCAGCATTTT
CANSGQAYSNQPQHF
>TRBJ2-3|-|TRBV5-5|-
TGTGCCAGCAGCCCGCTGGGAAGCACAGATACGCAGTATTTT
CASSPLGSTDTQYF
>TRBJ1-1|-|TRBV28|-
TGTGCCAGCAGTTTATACAGCCTGAACACTGAAGCTTTCTTT
CASSLYSLNTEAFF
>TRBJ2-3|-|TRBV29-1|-
TGCAGCGCCCCCAGCGCGGGCGGACCAGATACGCAGTATTTT
CSAPSAGGPDTQYF
>TRBJ2-3|-|TRBV5-1|-
TGCGCCAGCAGCATCGGACCCACAGATACGCAGTATTTT
CASSIGPTDTQYF
>TRBJ1-2|TRBD1|TRBV6-6|-
TGTGCCAGCAGCGGACAGGCCTATGGCTACACCTTC
CASSGQAYGYTF
>TRBJ1-5|TRBD1|TRBV2|-
TGTGCCAGCAGGGGGACAGGGGGCCTGCAGCCCCAGCATTTT
CASRGTGGLQPQHF
>TRBJ1-1|-|TRBV5-1|-
TGCGCCAGCAGCTTGGGTGGGAGATTGAACACTGAAGCTTTCTTT
CASSLGGRLNTEAFF
>TRBJ2-7|-|TRBV7-2|-
TGTGCCAGCAGTTCCACTGGCTACGAGCAGTACTTC
CASSSTGYEQYF
>TRBJ2-1|-|TRBV2|-
TGTGCCAGCATAGGACTCGGCTCCTACAATGAGCAGTTCTTC
CASIGLGSYNEQFF
>TRBJ2-7|-|TRBV5-4|-
TGTGCCAGCAGCCCCGTTGGGGGCGACGAGCAGTACTTC
CASSPVGGDEQYF